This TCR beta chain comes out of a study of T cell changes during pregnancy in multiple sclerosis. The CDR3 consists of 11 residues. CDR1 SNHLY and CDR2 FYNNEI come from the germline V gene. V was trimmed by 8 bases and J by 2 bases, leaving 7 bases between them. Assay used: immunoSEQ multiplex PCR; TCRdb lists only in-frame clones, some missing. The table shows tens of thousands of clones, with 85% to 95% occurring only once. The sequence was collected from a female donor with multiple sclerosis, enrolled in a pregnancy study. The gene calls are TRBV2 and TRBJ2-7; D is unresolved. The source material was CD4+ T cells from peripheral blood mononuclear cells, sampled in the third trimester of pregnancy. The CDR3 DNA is TGTGCCAGCTCCCGCGCCTACGAGCAGTACTTC. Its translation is CASSRAYEQYF.